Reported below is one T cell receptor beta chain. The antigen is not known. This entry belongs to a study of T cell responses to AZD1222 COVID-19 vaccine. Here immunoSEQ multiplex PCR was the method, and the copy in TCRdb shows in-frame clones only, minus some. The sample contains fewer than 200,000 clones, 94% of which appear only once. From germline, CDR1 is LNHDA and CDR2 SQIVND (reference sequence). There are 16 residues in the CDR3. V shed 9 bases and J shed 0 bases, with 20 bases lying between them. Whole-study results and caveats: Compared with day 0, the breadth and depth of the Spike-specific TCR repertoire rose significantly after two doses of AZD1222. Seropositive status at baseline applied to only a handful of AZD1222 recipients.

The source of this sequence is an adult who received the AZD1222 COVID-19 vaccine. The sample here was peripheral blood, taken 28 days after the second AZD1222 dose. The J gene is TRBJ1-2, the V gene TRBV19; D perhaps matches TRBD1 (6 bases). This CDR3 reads CASRTAGGAANYGYTF. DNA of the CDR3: TGTGCCAGCAGGACGGCTGGGGGGGCCGCTAACTATGGCTACACCTTC.